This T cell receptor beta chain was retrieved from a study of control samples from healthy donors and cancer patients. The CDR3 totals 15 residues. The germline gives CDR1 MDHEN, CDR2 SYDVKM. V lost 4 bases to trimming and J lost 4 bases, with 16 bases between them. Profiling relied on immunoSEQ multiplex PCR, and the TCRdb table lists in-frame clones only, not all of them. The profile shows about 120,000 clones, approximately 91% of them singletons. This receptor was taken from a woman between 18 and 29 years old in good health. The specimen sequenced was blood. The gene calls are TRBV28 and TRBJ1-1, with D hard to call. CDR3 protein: CASSYSERPATEAFF. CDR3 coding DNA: TGTGCCAGCAGTTATTCGGAAAGACCGGCCACTGAAGCTTTCTTT.